This TCR beta chain was sequenced during a study of CD8+CD57+ T cells in acquired aplastic anemia. Study in general: Mean DNA quantity obtained from sorted CD4+ and CD8+ cells was about 3 ug. Overall study results and limits: About 27 CD8+ CDR3 sequences were shared between patients and controls. Patients versus controls showed no significant CD8+ Simpson's diversity difference.

Patients picked for sequencing had shown CD8+CD57+ cell expansion detected by flow cytometry. The TCR beta profiling, which covered VDJ combination and CDR3 sequence, was carried out using genomic DNA as the template. From the reads, TCRdb called clonotypes with MiXCR, one entry per CDR3 protein. The top ten clones hold around 40% of a sample with around 250,000 distinct CDR3 sequences, 65% to 90% of them seen once. A single count supports this clonotype. What it binds is unknown. This clonotype was obtained from a human donor with aplastic anemia. Sequencing was performed on sorted CD4+, CD8+, or CD8+CD57+ T cells (not recorded which) from PBMCs.

The CDR3 DNA is TGTGCCAGCAGCCAAGGACATAACCTTGGAAATACCATAACCTTC. This codes for CASSQGHNLGNTITF. The chain uses TRBV7-6 and TRBJ1-2; maybe TRBD1 (5 bases). The V end lost 5 bases, the J end lost 14 bases, and 27 bases lay between the germline ends. The CDR3 is made up of 15 amino acids. CDR1 SGHVS and CDR2 FNYEAQ come from the germline V gene.